One sample yielded the 15 T cell receptor beta chains listed below, sequenced in a study of vaccination effects on CD4 cells after COVID-19. Antigen-specific CD4+ T cells were expanded (with viral peptide pools) by the ViraFEST assay ahead of sequencing. Upon completion of roughly ten days in culture, CD4+ T cells were isolated. Absence of prior SARS-CoV-2 infection characterized the vaccine recipients, who showed negative nucleocapsid antibodies. Here immunoSEQ multiplex PCR was the method, and the copy in TCRdb shows in-frame clones only, minus some. The sample records 41,000 or so clones, approximately 70% being singletons. Antigens of these TCRs are unknown. The starting material was CD4+ T cells from PBMCs cultured with HCoV-OC43 spike peptides, obtained before COVID-19 vaccination. Subset: HCoV-OC43 spike overlapping peptide pool stimulation. Source of these receptors: a human donor who received a COVID-19 vaccine.

The chain carries TRBV12-3 or TRBV12-4 and TRBJ1-2; D is unresolved. CDR3 length: 13 residues. V lost 3 bases, J lost 2 bases, and 7 bases lay in between. The chain's CDR3 is CASSLGRNYGYTF. As DNA, the CDR3 is TGTGCCAGCAGTTTGGGCAGGAACTATGGCTACACCTTC.

The chain carries TRBV27 and TRBJ1-2; 8 bases match TRBD1. Trimming at V came to 5 bases and at J to 8 bases, leaving 13 bases not matched to a gene. Germline assignment: CDR1 MNHEY and CDR2 SMNVEV (reference sequence). The CDR3 length is 15 residues. CDR3 DNA sequence: TGTGCCAGCAGTGGAGGACAGGGTAGGAGAATGGGCTACACCTTC. Amino acids: CASSGGQGRRMGYTF.

This chain links TRBV16 with TRBJ2-1; D gene uncertain. The CDR3 covers 13 residues. CDR1 is KGHSY and CDR2 is FQNENV in the germline V gene. The V and J ends lost 4 bases and 7 bases respectively, with 11 bases between them. Written as DNA, the CDR3 is TGTGCCAGCAGCCCCGACCAGAGGAATGAGCAGTTCTTC. Protein sequence: CASSPDQRNEQFF.

The chain recombines TRBV9 with TRBJ1-1; D not certain. The CDR3 extends over 13 amino acids. Germline loops: CDR1 SGDLS, CDR2 YYNGEE. Trimming shortened V by 0 bases and J by 5 bases, and 8 bases separated the two germline ends. CDR3 coding DNA: TGTGCCAGCAGCGTAGGGTGGGTAACTGAAGCTTTCTTT. Amino acids: CASSVGWVTEAFF.

V is TRBV9 and J is TRBJ2-1; D not certain. CDR1 and CDR2 (germline): SGDLS, YYNGEE. V was clipped by 3 bases and J by 0 bases, with 10 bases between them. This CDR3 has 15 residues. This chain's CDR3 is CASSGRLSSYNEQFF. The CDR3 DNA sequence: TGTGCCAGCAGCGGTAGGCTTAGCTCCTACAATGAGCAGTTCTTC. Filled out from reference TRBV9 and TRBJ2-1, the complete variable domain reads DSGVTQTPKHLITATGQRVTLRCSPRSGDLSVYWYQQSLDQGLQFLIQYYNGEERAKGNILERFSAQQFPDLHSELNLSSLELGDSALYFCASSGRLSSYNEQFFGPGTRLTVL.

J is TRBJ2-7 and V is TRBV5-1; 8 bases map to TRBD2. After removal of 4 bases from V and 1 base from J, the junction contained 7 bases not matched to a gene. Germline CDR1 is SGHRS and CDR2 is YFSETQ. The CDR3 is 15 amino acids. Here the CDR3 DNA reads TGCGCCAGCAGCAGGGAAGCGGGAGTTTCCTACGAGCAGTACTTC. Protein product: CASSREAGVSYEQYF.

This chain uses TRBV4-1 with TRBJ2-7; a weak D match, TRBD1 (6 bases). The germline CDR1 and CDR2 sequences are MGHRA and YSYEKL. The CDR3 sequence is 17 residues long. The V and J ends lost 1 base and 4 bases respectively, with 20 bases between them. In DNA form, the CDR3 reads TGCGCCAGCAGCCAAGCTCCCGCAGGGGTCCCCCGGTACGAGCAGTACTTC. The encoded protein is CASSQAPAGVPRYEQYF.

V gene TRBV10-3 combines with J gene TRBJ2-4; 14 bases are shared with TRBD2. The CDR3 extends over 19 amino acids. V lost 5 bases, J lost 6 bases, and 15 bases stayed unmatched. The germline V gene encodes CDR1 ENHRY and CDR2 SYGVKD. The chain's CDR3 is CAISLTPGLAGDWGNIQYF. The DNA of the CDR3 is TGTGCCATCAGTCTTACGCCGGGACTAGCGGGAGATTGGGGAAACATTCAGTACTTC.

The chain links TRBV6-5 to TRBJ2-7, with D possibly matching TRBD1 (6 bases). The germline V and J ends were trimmed by 5 bases and 0 bases, with 14 bases remaining between them. The CDR3 is 15 amino acids. Looked up from germline, CDR1 is MNHEY and CDR2 is SVGAGI. CDR3 in DNA: TGTGCCAGCAGTACGGACAGTGCGAGCTCCTACGAGCAGTACTTC. It translates to CASSTDSASSYEQYF.

This rearrangement joins TRBV28 to TRBJ2-6; D could derive from TRBD1 or TRBD2 (5 bases each). The CDR3 covers 17 residues. V lost 3 bases and J 4 bases, leaving 16 bases between the germline ends. Germline V lookup: CDR1 MDHEN, CDR2 SYDVKM. The CDR3: CASSLWDLRAGANVLTF. CDR3 nucleotide sequence: TGTGCCAGCAGTTTGTGGGACCTACGTGCAGGGGCCAACGTCCTGACTTTC.

This clone was observed a few times. V is TRBV3-1 (or the pseudogene TRBV3-2) and J is TRBJ1-1, with unresolved D. The CDR3 is 12 residues long. CDR1 is LGHDT, CDR2 YNNKEL, per germline (reference sequence). V was trimmed by 0 bases and J by 10 bases, leaving 9 bases between them. The CDR3 sequence is CASSQDGYRAFF. The DNA for the CDR3 is TGTGCCAGCAGCCAAGATGGCTATAGAGCTTTCTTT.

CDR3 nucleotide sequence: TGTGCCAGCAATAAGGGGTTCACTGGGGCCAACGTCCTGACTTTC. It codes for CASNKGFTGANVLTF. V and J are TRBV5-4 and TRBJ2-6, with a weak D call TRBD1 (5 bases). V gave up 6 bases and J gave up 2 bases, with 12 bases separating them. Germline CDR1 and CDR2: SGHNT and YYREEE (reference sequence). The CDR3 consists of 15 residues.

The CDR3 region has the DNA TGCGCCAGCAGCAAAGCCCTTACAGGGAATGAGCAGTTCTTC. Amino acid sequence: CASSKALTGNEQFF. This chain joins TRBV4-1 and TRBJ2-1, with a weak D call TRBD1 (6 bases). Germline assignment: CDR1 MGHRA and CDR2 YSYEKL. The CDR3 consists of 14 residues. V was pared by 5 bases and J by 7 bases, with 15 bases between.

The J gene is TRBJ2-3, the V gene TRBV28; 8 positions agree with TRBD2. J lost 1 base, V lost 7 bases, and 13 bases had no gene match. CDR1 and CDR2 (germline): MDHEN, SYDVKM. The CDR3 totals 17 residues. The CDR3 sequence is CASNQREKVDGTDTQYF. In nucleotides, the CDR3 is TGTGCCAGCAACCAGCGGGAGAAAGTGGACGGCACAGATACGCAGTATTTT.

This clone has more than one count but fewer than ten. This chain joins TRBV19 and TRBJ1-2; weak D call: TRBD1 (5 bases). The CDR3 contains 13 residues. Per the germline V gene, CDR1 is LNHDA and CDR2 is SQIVND (reference sequence). The ends were cut back, 3 bases at V and 4 bases at J, with 9 bases in the middle. The CDR3 reads CASSIPGIYGYTF. The CDR3, as DNA: TGTGCCAGTAGTATCCCAGGGATCTATGGCTACACCTTC.